Shown below are 8 T cell receptor beta chains from a single sample sequenced in a study of CD8+CD57+ T cells in acquired aplastic anemia. Genomic DNA, serving as template, underwent TCR beta VDJ and CDR3 profiling. TCRdb re-called the reads through MiXCR, storing one row per CDR3 protein. The top ten clones hold 3.5% to 4.5% of a sample with hundreds of thousands of distinct CDR3 sequences, approximately 70% of them seen once. Sequencing was performed on sorted CD4+, CD8+, or CD8+CD57+ T cells (not recorded which) from PBMCs. These receptors were taken from a human donor in good health, serving as a control.

This chain connects TRBV7-3 to TRBJ1-3; possible D gene TRBD1, 6 bases. Germline values: CDR1 SGHTA, CDR2 FQGTGA. V was shortened by 2 bases and J by 12 bases, with 23 bases between the two germline ends. The CDR3 contains 16 residues. The CDR3 here is CASSLGGTYNSPLIYF. CDR3 DNA: TGTGCCAGCAGCTTAGGCGGGACATATAATTCACCCCTCATATATTTT. The full variable domain, rest sourced from reference TRBV7-3 and TRBJ1-3, is GAGVSQTPSNKVTEKGKYVELRCDPISGHTALYWYRQSLGQGPEFLIYFQGTGAADDSGLPNDRFFAVRPEGSVSTLKIQRTERGDSAVYLCASSLGGTYNSPLIYFGEGSWLTVV.

The chain carries TRBV6-2 or TRBV6-3 and TRBJ2-5, with no clear D. CDR1 is MNHEY and CDR2 is SVGEGT in the germline V gene. The CDR3 contains 12 residues. V shed 5 bases and J shed 2 bases, with 6 bases lying between them. The DNA of the CDR3 is TGTGCCAGCAGTACCGATCAAGAGACCCAGTACTTC. Translating it yields CASSTDQETQYF.

This clonotype was counted only a few times. The chain joins TRBV19 to TRBJ1-3, with 8 bases matching TRBD1. The CDR3 runs 13 residues. Losses at the gene ends were 10 bases for V and 2 bases for J; bases not matched to a gene: 4. CDR1 LNHDA and CDR2 SQIVND come from the germline V gene (reference sequence). The CDR3 reads CATQGAPGNTIYF. As DNA, the CDR3 is TGTGCCACTCAGGGGGCACCTGGAAACACCATATATTTT.

The V call is TRBV20-1, the J call TRBJ1-5; D call uncertain. V was pared by 3 bases and J by 15 bases, with 15 bases between. The CDR3 consists of 11 residues. Germline-derived CDR1 and CDR2 are DFQATT and SNEGSKA (reference sequence). The CDR3 loop reads CSARWNQPVHF. In DNA, the CDR3 is TGCAGTGCTAGGTGGAATCAGCCCGTGCATTTT.

Of note for this clonotype: Sequence at one end of the junction differs from germline and may be a read error. This chain connects TRBV20-1 to TRBJ1-2; 7 nucleotides match TRBD1. The CDR3 is 11 amino acids. Germline assignment: CDR1 DFQATT and CDR2 SNEGSKA (reference sequence). CDR3 sequence (DNA): TGCAGTGCTAGGGGGGACAGCAGCTATGCCTTC. Translated, it gives CSARGDSSYAF.

The CDR3, as DNA: TGTGCCTGGAGTGAACAACAGCGGGCAAATAATTACCCCCTCCACTTT. Translating it yields CAWSEQQRANNYPLHF. V usage is TRBV7-2 and J usage is TRBJ1-6; D not certain. The CDR3 extends over 16 amino acids. CDR1 is SGHTA and CDR2 is FQGNSA in the germline V gene. V was shortened by 11 bases and J by 13 bases, with 30 bases between the two germline ends.

About this clonotype itself: Given a much more abundant clone one base away, this may be a read error. V and J are TRBV6-2 or TRBV6-3 and TRBJ1-2; D unresolved. Trimming pared 7 bases from V and 10 bases from J, leaving 16 bases between. This CDR3 region has 12 residues. Germline V CDR1 and CDR2: MNHEY, SVGEGT. In nucleotides, the CDR3 is TGTGCCAGCATAAGTGTCGGGGATGACTACACCTTC. It encodes CASISVGDDYTF.

CDR3 nucleotides: TGCGCCAGCAGCCTGGGCCGGGGGAGGAGGACCCAGTACTTC. Protein sequence: CASSLGRGRRTQYF. The chain joins TRBV5-1 to TRBJ2-5, with a weak D call TRBD2 (6 bases). Germline V lookup: CDR1 SGHRS, CDR2 YFSETQ. The CDR3 runs to 14 residues. V lost 4 bases and J 7 bases, leaving 17 bases between the germline ends. The whole variable domain, remainder taken from reference TRBV5-1 and TRBJ2-5, is KAGVTQTPRYLIKTRGQQVTLSCSPISGHRSVSWYQQTPGQGLQFLFEYFSETQRNKGNFPGRFSGRQFSNSRSEMNVSTLELGDSALYLCASSLGRGRRTQYFGPGTRLLVL.